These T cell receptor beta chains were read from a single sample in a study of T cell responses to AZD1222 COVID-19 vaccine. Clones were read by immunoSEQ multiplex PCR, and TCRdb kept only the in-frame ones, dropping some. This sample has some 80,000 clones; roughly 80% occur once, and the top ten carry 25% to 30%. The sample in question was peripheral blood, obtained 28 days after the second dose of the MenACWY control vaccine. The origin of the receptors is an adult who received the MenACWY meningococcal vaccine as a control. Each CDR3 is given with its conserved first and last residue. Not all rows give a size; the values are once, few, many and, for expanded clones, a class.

CDR3: CASSPERGGDYNEQFF
size: many
V: TRBV18
J: TRBJ2-1
length: 16

CDR3: CASSLGATGTMPEQYF
size: -
V: TRBV7-8
J: TRBJ2-7
length: 16

CDR3: CASSYPRVEQFF
size: -
V: TRBV28
J: TRBJ2-1
length: 12

CDR3: CASSLRGTQGDEQYF
size: -
V: TRBV11-2
J: TRBJ2-7
length: 15

CDR3: CASGSGPMKGYTF
size: -
V: TRBV28
J: TRBJ1-2
length: 13

CDR3: CASSEAQGPRKETQYF
size: -
V: TRBV2
J: TRBJ2-5
length: 16

CDR3: CSGGDTDTQYF
size: -
V: TRBV29-1
J: TRBJ2-3
length: 11

CDR3: CASSLEPGLAAYTGELFF
size: -
V: TRBV7-2
J: TRBJ2-2
length: 18

CDR3: CASSQGDSTDTQYF
size: -
V: TRBV3-1/TRBV3-2
J: TRBJ2-3
length: 14

CDR3: CASSSEGANYEQYF
size: -
V: TRBV5-5
J: TRBJ2-7
length: 14

CDR3: CASSLAGPGTDTQYF
size: -
V: TRBV5-1
J: TRBJ2-3
length: 15

CDR3: CSVEDQGLGGYTF
size: -
V: TRBV29-1
J: TRBJ1-2
length: 13

CDR3: CASFGSGRNYGYTF
size: few
V: TRBV6-5
J: TRBJ1-2
length: 14

CDR3: CASTSLADTGELFF
size: -
V: TRBV6-5
J: TRBJ2-2
length: 14